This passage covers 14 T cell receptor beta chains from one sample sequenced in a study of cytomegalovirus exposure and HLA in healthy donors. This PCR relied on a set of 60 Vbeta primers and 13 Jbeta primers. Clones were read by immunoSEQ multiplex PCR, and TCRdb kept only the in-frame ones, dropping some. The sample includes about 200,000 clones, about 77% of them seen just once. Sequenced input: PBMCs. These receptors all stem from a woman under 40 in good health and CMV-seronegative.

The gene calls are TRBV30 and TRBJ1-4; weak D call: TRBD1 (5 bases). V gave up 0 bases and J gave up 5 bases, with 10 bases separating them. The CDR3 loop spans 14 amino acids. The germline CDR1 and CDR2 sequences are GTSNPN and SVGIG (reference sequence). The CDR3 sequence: CAWSVWGGNEKLFF. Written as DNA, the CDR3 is TGTGCCTGGAGTGTTTGGGGGGGGAATGAAAAACTGTTTTTT.

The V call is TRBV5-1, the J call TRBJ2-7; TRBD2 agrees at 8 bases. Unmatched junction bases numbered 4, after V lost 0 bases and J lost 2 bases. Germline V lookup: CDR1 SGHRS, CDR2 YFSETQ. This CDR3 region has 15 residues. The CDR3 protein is CASSLGPGLAYEQYF. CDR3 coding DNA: TGCGCCAGCAGCTTGGGACCGGGACTAGCCTACGAGCAGTACTTC.

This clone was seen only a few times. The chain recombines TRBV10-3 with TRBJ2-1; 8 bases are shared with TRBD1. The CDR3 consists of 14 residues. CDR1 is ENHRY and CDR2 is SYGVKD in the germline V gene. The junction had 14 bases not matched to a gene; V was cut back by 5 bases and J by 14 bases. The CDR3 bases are TGTGCCATCAGTTCCGGGACAGGCTTAAGGTTGGAGTTCTTC. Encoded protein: CAISSGTGLRLEFF.

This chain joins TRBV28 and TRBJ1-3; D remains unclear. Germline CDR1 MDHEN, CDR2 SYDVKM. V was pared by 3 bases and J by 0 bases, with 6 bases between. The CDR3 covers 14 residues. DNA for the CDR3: TGTGCCAGCAGTTTTGCCGGCTCTGGAAACACCATATATTTT. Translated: CASSFAGSGNTIYF.

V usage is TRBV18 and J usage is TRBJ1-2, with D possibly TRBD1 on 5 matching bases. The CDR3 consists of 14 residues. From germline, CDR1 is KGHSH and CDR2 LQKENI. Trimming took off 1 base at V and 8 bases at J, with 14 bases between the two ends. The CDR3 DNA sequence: TGTGCCAGCTCACCACAGGACACCGTACCCGGCTACACCTTC. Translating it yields CASSPQDTVPGYTF.

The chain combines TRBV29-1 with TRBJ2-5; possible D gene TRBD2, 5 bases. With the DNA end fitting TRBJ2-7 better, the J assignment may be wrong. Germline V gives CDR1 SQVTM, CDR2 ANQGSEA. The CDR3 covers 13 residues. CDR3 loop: CSAPLLGSDEQYF. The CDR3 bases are TGCAGCGCTCCGCTTCTGGGGAGCGACGAGCAGTACTTC.

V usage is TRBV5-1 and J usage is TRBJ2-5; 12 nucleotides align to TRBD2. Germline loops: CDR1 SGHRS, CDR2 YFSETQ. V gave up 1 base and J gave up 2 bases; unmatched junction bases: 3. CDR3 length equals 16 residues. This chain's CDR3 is CASSLSLAGGQETQYF. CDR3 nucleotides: TGCGCCAGCAGCTTGTCCCTAGCGGGGGGGCAAGAGACCCAGTACTTC.

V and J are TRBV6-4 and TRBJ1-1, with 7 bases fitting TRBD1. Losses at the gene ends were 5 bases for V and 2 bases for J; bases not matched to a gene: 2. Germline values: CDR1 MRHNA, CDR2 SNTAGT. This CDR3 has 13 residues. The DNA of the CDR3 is TGTGCCAGCAGTAGGGACAGCAACACTGAAGCTTTCTTT. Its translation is CASSRDSNTEAFF.

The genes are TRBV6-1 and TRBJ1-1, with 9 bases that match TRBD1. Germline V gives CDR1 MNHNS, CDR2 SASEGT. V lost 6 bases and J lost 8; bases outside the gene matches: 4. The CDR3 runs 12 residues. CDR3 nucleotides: TGTGCCAGCAGCAGGACAGGGGTGGAAGCTTTCTTT. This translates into CASSRTGVEAFF.

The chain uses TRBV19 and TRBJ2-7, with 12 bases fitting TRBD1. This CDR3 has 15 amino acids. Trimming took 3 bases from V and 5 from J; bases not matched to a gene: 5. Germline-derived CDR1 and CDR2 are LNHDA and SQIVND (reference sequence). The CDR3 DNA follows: TGTGCCAGTAGTATCGGGGGACAGGGGGCCAACGAGCAGTACTTC. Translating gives CASSIGGQGANEQYF.

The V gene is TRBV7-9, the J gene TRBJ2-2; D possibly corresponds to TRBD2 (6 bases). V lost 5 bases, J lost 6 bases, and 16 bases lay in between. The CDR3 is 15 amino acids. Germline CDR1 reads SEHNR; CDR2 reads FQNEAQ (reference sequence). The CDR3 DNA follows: TGTGCCAGCAGCATAATAGCGGTTGACCCCGGGGAGCTGTTTTTT. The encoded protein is CASSIIAVDPGELFF.

The CDR3 nucleotides are TGTGCCAGCAGCTTTGCCGGGGGGCCCGCAGATACGCAGTATTTT. This translates into CASSFAGGPADTQYF. The gene calls are TRBV5-4 and TRBJ2-3, with D possibly being TRBD2 (7 bases). Deletions cut 2 bases from V and 4 bases from J, with 14 bases between. The CDR3 totals 15 residues. From germline, CDR1 is SGHNT and CDR2 YYREEE (reference sequence).

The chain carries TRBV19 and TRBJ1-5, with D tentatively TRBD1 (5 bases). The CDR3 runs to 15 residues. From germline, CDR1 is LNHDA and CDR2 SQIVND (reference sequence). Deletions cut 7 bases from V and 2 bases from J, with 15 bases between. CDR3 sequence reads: CASTFRDGGNQPQHF. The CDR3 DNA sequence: TGTGCCAGTACTTTCAGGGATGGAGGCAATCAGCCCCAGCATTTT. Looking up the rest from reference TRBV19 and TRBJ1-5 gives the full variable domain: DGGITQSPKYLFRKEGQNVTLSCEQNLNHDAMYWYRQDPGQGLRLIYYSQIVNDFQKGDIAEGYSVSREKKESFPLTVTSAQKNPTAFYLCASTFRDGGNQPQHFGDGTRLSIL.

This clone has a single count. The CDR3 nucleotides are TGTGCCAGCAGTTTGATAGCGACCGTTAATGAGCAGTTCTTC. This translates into CASSLIATVNEQFF. The V gene is TRBV6-4, the J gene TRBJ2-1, with D maybe TRBD2 (5 bases). There are 14 residues in the CDR3. CDR1 and CDR2 from the germline V gene are MRHNA and SNTAGT. Trimming shortened V by 5 bases and J by 7 bases, and 15 bases separated the two germline ends.